The clone carrying this T cell receptor (beta chain) was detected only once. The record originates from a study of blood T cell repertoires in COVID-19. About the study: COVID-19 samples, acute and convalescent, were from the United States, Italy and Spain. T cells, B-cell-depleted T cells, or PBMCs supplied cDNA or gDNA.

The CDR3 length is 17 residues. V shed 0 bases, J shed 10 bases, and the junction held 13 bases outside the gene matches. The germline V gene encodes CDR1 LNHNV and CDR2 YYDKDF (reference sequence). As originally analysed: Reference gene primer amplification yielded estimated nucleated cell counts. Using immunoSEQ multiplex PCR, the repertoire was profiled, and TCRdb retains in-frame clones only, with some absent. V, J and clone size were drawn from that table, and D and trimming were deduced from the DNA. The sample includes fewer than 100,000 clones, about 89% seen only once; the top ten take about 9.3%.

The receptor was isolated from a man between 45 and 60 years old with acute or convalescent COVID-19. This chain links TRBV15 with TRBJ2-1, with 9 nucleotides matching TRBD2. Material: peripheral blood. The CDR3: CATSRDEIAGAVLEQFF. In nucleotides, the CDR3 is TGTGCCACCAGCAGAGATGAAATAGCGGGAGCCGTTTTGGAGCAGTTCTTC. The full variable domain, with the rest looked up from reference TRBV15 and TRBJ2-1, is DAMVIQNPRYQVTQFGKPVTLSCSQTLNHNVMYWYQQKSSQAPKLLFHYYDKDFNNEADTPDNFQSRRPNTSFCFLDIRSPGLGDTAMYLCATSRDEIAGAVLEQFFGPGTRLTVL.